This is a list of T cell receptor beta chains from one sample in a study of T cells after yellow fever vaccination. MiXCR was run by TCRdb on the 5' RACE reads, yielding one entry per CDR3 protein. The sample shows about 310,000 distinct CDR3 sequences, about 3.5% of them seen only once. The sequences come from PBMCs, collected on the day of the yellow fever booster vaccination. Receptors were obtained from a man younger than 35 who received the YFV17D yellow fever vaccine. CDR3s include the opening cysteine and the closing phenylalanine or tryptophan. A D gene is named only where the DNA matches it firmly. Clone size is shown for a subset of rows, as once, few, many or a class of expanded clone.

V gene: TRBV14
clone size: many
D gene: NA
J gene: TRBJ2-3
CDR3 protein: CASSHLDGASTDTQYF
CDR3 DNA: TGTGCCAGCAGCCACTTAGATGGAGCGAGCACAGATACGCAGTATTTT

V gene: TRBV7-9
clone size: many
D gene: TRBD2
J gene: TRBJ2-5
CDR3 protein: CASSRGLAYQETQYF
CDR3 DNA: TGTGCCAGCAGCCGCGGACTAGCGTACCAAGAGACCCAGTACTTC

V gene: TRBV28
clone size: many
D gene: TRBD1
J gene: TRBJ2-1
CDR3 protein: CASSPPGQGFHEQFF
CDR3 DNA: TGTGCCAGCAGCCCACCGGGACAGGGGTTCCATGAGCAGTTCTTC

V gene: TRBV11-2
clone size: few
D gene: TRBD1
J gene: TRBJ1-4
CDR3 protein: CASSLGRGDGKLFF
CDR3 DNA: TGTGCCAGCAGCTTAGGCAGGGGGGATGGAAAACTGTTTTTT

V gene: TRBV20-1
clone size: many
D gene: TRBD2
J gene: TRBJ2-1
CDR3 protein: CSASGLAGGKDEQFF
CDR3 DNA: TGCAGTGCTTCGGGACTAGCGGGGGGAAAGGATGAGCAGTTCTTC

V gene: TRBV12-3/TRBV12-4
clone size: many
D gene: TRBD2
J gene: TRBJ2-4
CDR3 protein: CASSITSDEGIQYF
CDR3 DNA: TGTGCCAGCAGCATAACTAGCGATGAGGGCATTCAGTACTTC

V gene: TRBV4-3
clone size: NA
D gene: NA
J gene: TRBJ2-5
CDR3 protein: CASSHNGGGETQYF
CDR3 DNA: TGCGCCAGCAGCCATAACGGTGGAGGGGAGACCCAGTACTTC

V gene: TRBV3-1
clone size: many
D gene: NA
J gene: TRBJ2-1
CDR3 protein: CASSHSHNNEQFF
CDR3 DNA: TGTGCCAGCAGCCATTCCCACAACAATGAGCAGTTCTTC

V gene: TRBV29-1
clone size: many
D gene: NA
J gene: TRBJ1-2
CDR3 protein: CSVALGKDGYTF
CDR3 DNA: TGCAGCGTTGCTTTGGGGAAGGATGGCTACACCTTC

V gene: TRBV7-8
clone size: NA
D gene: TRBD1
J gene: TRBJ2-2
CDR3 protein: CASSRTVGQGDGPGELFF
CDR3 DNA: TGTGCCAGCAGCCGCACCGTGGGGCAGGGGGACGGTCCCGGGGAGCTGTTTTTT

V gene: TRBV11-1
clone size: few
D gene: NA
J gene: TRBJ1-2
CDR3 protein: CASSQAPGRLYGYTF
CDR3 DNA: TGTGCCAGCAGCCAAGCCCCAGGGCGGCTCTATGGCTACACCTTC

V gene: TRBV7-2
clone size: once
D gene: NA
J gene: TRBJ1-1
CDR3 protein: CASSPSPGMNTEAFF
CDR3 DNA: TGTGCCAGCAGCCCGAGCCCAGGCATGAACACTGAAGCTTTCTTT

V gene: TRBV10-3
clone size: NA
D gene: NA
J gene: TRBJ1-6
CDR3 protein: CATLGQEHPPLHF
CDR3 DNA: TGTGCCACCCTGGGGCAGGAGCATCCACCCCTCCACTTT

V gene: TRBV5-1
clone size: many
D gene: NA
J gene: TRBJ1-2
CDR3 protein: CASSLEGIGRYGYTF
CDR3 DNA: TGCGCCAGCAGCTTGGAAGGGATCGGGCGCTATGGCTACACCTTC

V gene: TRBV19
clone size: few
D gene: NA
J gene: TRBJ1-5
CDR3 protein: CASRGTHYSNQPQHF
CDR3 DNA: TGTGCCAGTCGAGGGACGCACTATAGCAATCAGCCCCAGCATTTT

V gene: TRBV7-2
clone size: NA
D gene: TRBD2
J gene: TRBJ2-5
CDR3 protein: CASLISGGAGETQYF
CDR3 DNA: TGTGCCAGTCTAATTAGCGGGGGGGCCGGAGAGACCCAGTACTTC

V gene: TRBV6-2/TRBV6-3
clone size: many
D gene: NA
J gene: TRBJ2-4
CDR3 protein: CASSYSAENIQYF
CDR3 DNA: TGTGCCAGCAGTTACTCGGCAGAAAACATTCAGTACTTC

V gene: TRBV12-3/TRBV12-4
clone size: many
D gene: TRBD1
J gene: TRBJ1-1
CDR3 protein: CASSPDRVGNTEAFF
CDR3 DNA: TGTGCCAGCAGTCCGGACAGGGTAGGGAACACTGAAGCTTTCTTT

V gene: TRBV5-1
clone size: few
D gene: NA
J gene: TRBJ2-3
CDR3 protein: CASSLAGPVDTQYF
CDR3 DNA: TGCGCCAGCAGCTTGGCGGGACCGGTAGATACGCAGTATTTT

V gene: TRBV29-1
clone size: many
D gene: NA
J gene: TRBJ2-3
CDR3 protein: CSVGSRDTQYF
CDR3 DNA: TGCAGCGTTGGGAGTAGGGATACGCAGTATTTT

V gene: TRBV3-1
clone size: many
D gene: NA
J gene: TRBJ1-5
CDR3 protein: CASSQDYGASGSNQPQHF
CDR3 DNA: TGTGCCAGCAGCCAAGATTACGGCGCTAGCGGGAGCAATCAGCCCCAGCATTTT

V gene: TRBV5-4
clone size: few
D gene: TRBD2
J gene: TRBJ2-1
CDR3 protein: CASYRGGGGAVNEQFF
CDR3 DNA: TGTGCCAGCTACCGCGGCGGCGGGGGGGCGGTCAATGAGCAGTTCTTC

V gene: TRBV5-4
clone size: many
D gene: NA
J gene: TRBJ1-5
CDR3 protein: CASSLDPSQGNQPQHF
CDR3 DNA: TGTGCCAGCAGCTTGGACCCCTCTCAGGGCAATCAGCCCCAGCATTTT

V gene: TRBV7-9
clone size: many
D gene: TRBD2
J gene: TRBJ2-3
CDR3 protein: CASSSLVLETGGSDTQYF
CDR3 DNA: TGTGCCAGCAGCTCCCTCGTTCTTGAAACGGGGGGGTCAGATACGCAGTATTTT

V gene: TRBV27
clone size: few
D gene: TRBD2
J gene: TRBJ2-3
CDR3 protein: CASSSWRGGPATDTQYF
CDR3 DNA: TGTGCCAGCAGTTCGTGGCGGGGGGGACCCGCCACAGATACGCAGTATTTT

V gene: TRBV7-2
clone size: few
D gene: TRBD1
J gene: TRBJ1-2
CDR3 protein: CASSLGQGFQGGYTF
CDR3 DNA: TGTGCCAGCAGCCTTGGACAGGGGTTCCAAGGGGGCTACACCTTC

V gene: TRBV4-2
clone size: few
D gene: NA
J gene: TRBJ1-5
CDR3 protein: CASSQGTNNQPQHF
CDR3 DNA: TGTGCCAGCAGCCAAGGGACCAACAATCAGCCCCAGCATTTT

V gene: TRBV6-5
clone size: NA
D gene: NA
J gene: TRBJ1-1
CDR3 protein: CASSPGGGWATEAFF
CDR3 DNA: TGTGCCAGCAGCCCCGGCGGAGGCTGGGCCACTGAAGCTTTCTTT